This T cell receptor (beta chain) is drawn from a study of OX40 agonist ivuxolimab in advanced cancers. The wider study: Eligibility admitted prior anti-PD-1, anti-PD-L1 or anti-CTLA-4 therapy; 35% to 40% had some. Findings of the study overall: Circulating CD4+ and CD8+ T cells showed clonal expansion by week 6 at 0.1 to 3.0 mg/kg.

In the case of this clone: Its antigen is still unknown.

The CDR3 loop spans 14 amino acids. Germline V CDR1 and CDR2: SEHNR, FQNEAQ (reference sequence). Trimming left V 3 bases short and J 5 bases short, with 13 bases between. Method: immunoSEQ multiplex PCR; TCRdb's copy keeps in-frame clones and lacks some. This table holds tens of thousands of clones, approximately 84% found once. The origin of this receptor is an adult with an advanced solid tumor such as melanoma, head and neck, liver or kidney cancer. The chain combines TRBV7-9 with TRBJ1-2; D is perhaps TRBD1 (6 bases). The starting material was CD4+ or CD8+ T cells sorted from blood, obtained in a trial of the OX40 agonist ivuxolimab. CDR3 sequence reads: CASSFPRGGYGYTF. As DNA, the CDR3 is TGTGCCAGCAGCTTTCCGAGAGGGGGGTATGGCTACACCTTC.